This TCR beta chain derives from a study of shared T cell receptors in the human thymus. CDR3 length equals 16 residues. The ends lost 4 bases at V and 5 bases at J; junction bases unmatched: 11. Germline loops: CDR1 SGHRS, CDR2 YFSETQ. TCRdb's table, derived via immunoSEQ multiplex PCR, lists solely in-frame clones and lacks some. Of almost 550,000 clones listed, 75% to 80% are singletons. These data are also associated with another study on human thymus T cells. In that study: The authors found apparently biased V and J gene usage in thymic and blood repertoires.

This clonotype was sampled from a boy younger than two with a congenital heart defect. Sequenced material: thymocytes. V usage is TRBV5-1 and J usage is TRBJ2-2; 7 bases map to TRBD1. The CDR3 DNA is TGCGCCAGCAGCCCGCCGACAGGGAAGGGGACCGGGGAGCTGTTTTTT. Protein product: CASSPPTGKGTGELFF.